The present T cell receptor (beta chain) was sequenced within a study of shared clonotypes between healthy human individuals. V was trimmed by 8 bases and J by 0 bases, leaving 14 bases between them. In germline, CDR1 is LNHDA, CDR2 SQIVND (reference sequence). The CDR3 sequence is 15 residues long. CD8 cells classed as naive were CD45RO-negative and positively selected for CCR7, excluding terminally differentiated effector memory CD45RA+ cells. Here immunoSEQ multiplex PCR was the method, and the copy in TCRdb shows in-frame clones only, minus some. This sample carries more than 600,000 clones, around 90% of them seen once, and the ten largest clones take 24%.

The rearrangement links TRBV19 to TRBJ2-1, with TRBD2 as a possible D gene (6 bases). The sequenced sample consisted of naive CD8+ T cells sorted from blood. The receptor was derived from a man younger than 40 in good health. CDR3 sequence (DNA): TGTGCCAGTGCAATGGCGGGGAGCTCCTACAATGAGCAGTTCTTC. This translates into CASAMAGSSYNEQFF.